This T cell receptor beta chain was identified in a study of blood T cells in healthy people across ages. About the research overall: Capturing about one barcoded beta molecule per two T cells was achieved by template switching.

The CDR3 runs 13 residues. Trimming stripped 5 bases from V and 2 bases from J, with 9 bases between. Through a sample-barcoded 5' primer and a J-beta primer mix, a second PCR was run for about 6 to 11 cycles. TCRdb reprocessed the 5' RACE reads with MiXCR, giving one entry per CDR3 protein. This table has about 1.8 million distinct CDR3 sequences, roughly 50% appearing once. This TCR was recovered from a woman between 35 and 50 years old in good health. This sequence joins TRBV12-3 or TRBV12-4 and TRBJ1-2; D unresolved. The sequenced sample consisted of blood. The CDR3 spells CASSAGNNYGYTF. The CDR3 nucleotides read TGTGCCAGCAGTGCCGGGAACAACTATGGCTACACCTTC.